This entry describes one T cell receptor beta chain. This sample was included in a study of blood T cell repertoires in COVID-19. Overall study context: Researchers got acute and convalescent COVID-19 samples from the United States, Italy and Spain. T cells, B-cell-depleted T cells, or PBMCs supplied cDNA or gDNA.

Germline V lookup: CDR1 LGHNA, CDR2 YSLEER. The CDR3 covers 15 residues. V dropped 0 bases and J dropped 1 base, with 9 bases sitting between them. Original data processing: Using reference gene primer amplification, nucleated cell counts were estimated. Profiling relied on immunoSEQ multiplex PCR, and the TCRdb table lists in-frame clones only, not all of them. That table furnishes V, J and clone size, whereas the DNA furnished D and trimming. The sample lists about 180,000 clones, about 83% occurring once. The Seattle patients, enrolled during active infection, were followed longitudinally. This TCR was recovered from a person aged 65 to 79 with COVID-19, enrolled during active disease. Source material: peripheral blood. The chain carries TRBV4-3 and TRBJ1-1; D is possibly TRBD1 (5 bases). The CDR3 bases are TGCGCCAGCAGCCAAGAGACAGAACCGAACACTGAAGCTTTCTTT. Translating it yields CASSQETEPNTEAFF.